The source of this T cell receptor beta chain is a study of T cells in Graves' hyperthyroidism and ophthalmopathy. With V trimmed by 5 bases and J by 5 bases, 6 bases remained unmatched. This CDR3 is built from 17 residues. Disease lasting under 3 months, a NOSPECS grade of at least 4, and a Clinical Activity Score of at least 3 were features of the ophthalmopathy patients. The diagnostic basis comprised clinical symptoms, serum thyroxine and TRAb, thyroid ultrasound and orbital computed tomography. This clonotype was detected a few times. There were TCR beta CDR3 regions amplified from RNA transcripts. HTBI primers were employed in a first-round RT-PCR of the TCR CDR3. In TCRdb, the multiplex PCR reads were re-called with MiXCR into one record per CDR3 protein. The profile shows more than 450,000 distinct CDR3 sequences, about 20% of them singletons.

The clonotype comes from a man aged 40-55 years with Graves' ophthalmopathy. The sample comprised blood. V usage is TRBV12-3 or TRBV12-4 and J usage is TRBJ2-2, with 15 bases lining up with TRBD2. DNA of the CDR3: TGTGCCAGCAGTGTGCGGGGACTAGCGGGGGGAACCGGGGAGCTGTTTTTT. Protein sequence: CASSVRGLAGGTGELFF.